Below, one T cell receptor (beta chain) is given with its context. Its antigen remains undetermined. Qualities for individual bases were not recorded, and no much larger clone is one base off. The CDR1 and CDR2 encoded by the germline V gene are LGHNA and YSLEER. The CDR3 sequence holds 14 residues, the cysteine and phenylalanine included. The sequence is cut down to CDR3 DNA, 42 bases in frame from base 1. V is shortened by 0 bases, J by 6 bases, and the region joining them spans 11 bases. This specimen comes from a study of shared clonotypes between healthy human individuals (dated by TCRdb to the early 2020s). Context from the whole study: A couple of women and a few men aged 18 to 49 years were included in the cohort. Between about 0.94 and 8.9 billion PBMCs per donor were obtained by leukapheresis. To increase sequencing depth and limit assay-specific biases, different laboratories used diverse techniques to prepare libraries and sequence TCR repertoires. For each donor, three plates each were used for CD4 naive and CD4 memory, two plates were used for CD8 naive, and one plate was used for CD8 memory. To estimate repertoire size and how much clonotype sharing occurs between individuals, the study deeply sequenced the blood TCR repertoires of five or six healthy adults.

The donors were healthy, HIV-negative adults who had no recently reported acute infections or vaccinations. Every donor was a Caucasian adult living in Nashville, Tennessee, USA. CD4+ T cells were enriched by magnetic negative selection; naive cells were then positively selected on CD45RA, and the negative fraction formed the memory subset. After blood collection by leukapheresis, PBMCs were isolated using Ficoll-Histopaque density gradient centrifugation and then cryopreserved in the vapor phase of liquid nitrogen. Analytical flow cytometry was used to check the purity and quantity of each magnetically sorted T cell population. Each sorted fraction had its genomic DNA isolated and then quantified by UV absorbance on a Nanodrop 2000c. Broad study findings and their caveats: Even with the large sequencing depth, rarefaction of the sorted-subset datasets indicated that sequencing was incomplete. Pairwise subsampling indicated that sequencing depth was expected to affect the degree of clonotype sharing among donors. Larger estimated clonotype richness was generally found for naive subsets than for memory subsets. Sampling was restricted to blood, and TCR repertoires in tissues likely differ from the TCR repertoires found in blood. Clonotypes shared by all four sorted-subset donors showed higher generation probabilities than non-shared clonotypes. The genetic and exposure-history diversity represented was limited by the small number of donors. Sharing across a few donors was observed for about 5% of naive CD4, under 4% of naive CD8, about 2.5% of memory CD4, and 0.4% of memory CD8 clonotypes.

Using the deep immunoSEQ assay, multiplex PCR amplified TCR CDR3 regions from genomic DNA. Extracted genomic DNA from each cell subset was distributed evenly across all wells of several immunoSEQ 96-well plates, and each plate was treated as a replicate. For sorted subsets, each replicate PCR was loaded with roughly 200 ng genomic DNA, equivalent to 30,000 to 35,000 T cell genomes. Purified libraries were quantified with a Qubit 3.0 fluorometer, sized on a Bioanalyzer 2100, and re-quantified with the KAPA Library Quantification kit. Each immunoSEQ 96-well plate was sequenced on its own single-read 150-cycle Illumina NextSeq 550 flow cell. In the original analysis: Because the immunoSEQ output included only junctional sequences and no quality scores, the filtering could not be the same as the filtering used for full-length reads. Sequences were annotated with PyIR, a Python wrapper for IgBLAST v1.9, and V/J genes and CDR3 were assigned using IMGT germline references. Reads were filtered out if the reads had weak V/J assignments (E-value above 1e-6), no CDR3, stop codons, out-of-frame junctions, or ambiguous translated residues. A V3J clonotype was defined by an identical inferred V gene, J gene, and CDR3 amino acid sequence. To compute the percentage overlap between repertoires, the number of shared unique clonotypes was divided by the size of the smaller repertoire. Three approaches were used to assess repertoire richness: RTK rarefaction, the Chao1 estimator, and Recon v2.1 estimates of unobserved clonotypes. Generation probabilities for all TCRbeta clonotypes obtained by the gDNA method from a handful of donors were computed using OLGA. Imported from immuneACCESS, the table was reduced by TCRdb to in-frame sequences with V and J called. These copies leave out some clones; in studies compared against another copy, an unresolved V gene accounts for under half, and the cause of the remainder is not known. V and J calls and clone size are given by that table; D and trimming were obtained from the DNA. The table for this sample lists some 1,100,000 clones; around 78% of them were counted only once. The ten largest clones represent approximately 0.5% of the sample.

Recombination connected TRBV4-3 to TRBJ1-2; there is no confident call for the D gene. The source is a man between 18 and 35 years old in good health. Some clones in this sample may be carry-over from other donors' samples. Material for sequencing was memory CD4+ T cells from PBMCs. The cell subset or site label here, explained by the study, means: CD45RA-negative fraction. CDR3 sequence: CASSQDLEGHGYTF. The DNA sequence is given as TGCGCCAGCAGCCAAGATCTCGAGGGCCATGGCTACACCTTC.